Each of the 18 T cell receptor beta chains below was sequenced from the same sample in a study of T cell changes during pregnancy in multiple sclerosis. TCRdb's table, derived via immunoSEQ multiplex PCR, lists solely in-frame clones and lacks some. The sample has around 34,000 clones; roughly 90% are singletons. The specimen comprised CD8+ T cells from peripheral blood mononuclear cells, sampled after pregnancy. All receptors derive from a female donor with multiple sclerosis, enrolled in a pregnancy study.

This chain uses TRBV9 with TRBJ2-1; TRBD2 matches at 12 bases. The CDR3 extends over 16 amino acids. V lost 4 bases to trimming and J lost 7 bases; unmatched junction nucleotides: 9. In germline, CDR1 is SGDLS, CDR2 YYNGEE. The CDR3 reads CASSSRTSGVGNEQFF. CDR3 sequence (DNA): TGTGCCAGCAGCTCTCGGACTAGCGGGGTAGGAAATGAGCAGTTCTTC. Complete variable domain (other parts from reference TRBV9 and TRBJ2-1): DSGVTQTPKHLITATGQRVTLRCSPRSGDLSVYWYQQSLDQGLQFLIQYYNGEERAKGNILERFSAQQFPDLHSELNLSSLELGDSALYFCASSSRTSGVGNEQFFGPGTRLTVL.

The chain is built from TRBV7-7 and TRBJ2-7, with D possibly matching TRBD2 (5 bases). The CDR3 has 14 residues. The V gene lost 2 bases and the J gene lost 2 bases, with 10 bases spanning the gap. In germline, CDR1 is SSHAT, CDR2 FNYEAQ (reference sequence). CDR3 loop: CASSLRAGTYEQYF. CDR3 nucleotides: TGTGCCAGCAGCTTAAGGGCCGGGACCTACGAGCAGTACTTC.

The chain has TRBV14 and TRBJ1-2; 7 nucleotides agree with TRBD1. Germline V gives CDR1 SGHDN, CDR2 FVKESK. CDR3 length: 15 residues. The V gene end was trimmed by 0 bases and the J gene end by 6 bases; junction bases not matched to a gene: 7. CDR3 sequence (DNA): TGTGCCAGCAGCCAAGATTGGAGGGGGCGGGATGGCTACACCTTC. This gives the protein CASSQDWRGRDGYTF.

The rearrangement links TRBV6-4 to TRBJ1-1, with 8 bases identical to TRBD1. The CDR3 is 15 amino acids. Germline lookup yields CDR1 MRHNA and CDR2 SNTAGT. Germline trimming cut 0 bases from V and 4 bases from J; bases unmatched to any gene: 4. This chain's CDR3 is CASSDSPGGFTEAFF. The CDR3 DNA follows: TGTGCCAGCAGTGACTCGCCAGGGGGCTTCACTGAAGCTTTCTTT.

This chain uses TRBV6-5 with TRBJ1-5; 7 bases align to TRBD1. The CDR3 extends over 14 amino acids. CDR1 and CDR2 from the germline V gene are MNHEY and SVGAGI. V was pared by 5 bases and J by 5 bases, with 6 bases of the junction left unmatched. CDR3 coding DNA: TGTGCCAGCAGTCGACAGGGAGAATATCAGCCCCAGCATTTT. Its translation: CASSRQGEYQPQHF.

The CDR3 spells CASSHWWTRQETQYF. In DNA form, the CDR3 reads TGTGCCAGCAGCCATTGGTGGACTCGTCAAGAGACCCAGTACTTC. This rearrangement joins TRBV7-9 to TRBJ2-5; tentative D call: TRBD2 (5 bases). CDR3 length: 15 amino acids. Germline loops: CDR1 SEHNR, CDR2 FQNEAQ (reference sequence). V was clipped by 5 bases and J by 2 bases, with 15 bases between them.

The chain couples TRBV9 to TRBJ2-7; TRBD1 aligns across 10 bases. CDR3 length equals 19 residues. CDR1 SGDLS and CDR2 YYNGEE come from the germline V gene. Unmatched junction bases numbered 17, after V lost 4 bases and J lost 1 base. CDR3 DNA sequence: TGTGCCAGCAGCCACCCCCGGGACAGGGGAGCTGGTAGGTCCTACGAGCAGTACTTC. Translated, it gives CASSHPRDRGAGRSYEQYF.

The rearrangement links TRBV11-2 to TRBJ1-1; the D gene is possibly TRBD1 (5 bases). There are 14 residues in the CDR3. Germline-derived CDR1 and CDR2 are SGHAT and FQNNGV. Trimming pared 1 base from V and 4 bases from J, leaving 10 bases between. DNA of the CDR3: TGTGCCAGCAGCTTAGTACCCGGGGGCACTGAAGCTTTCTTT. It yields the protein CASSLVPGGTEAFF.

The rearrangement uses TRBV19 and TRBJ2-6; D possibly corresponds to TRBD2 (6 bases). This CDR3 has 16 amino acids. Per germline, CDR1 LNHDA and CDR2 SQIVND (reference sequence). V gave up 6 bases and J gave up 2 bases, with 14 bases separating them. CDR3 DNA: TGTGCCAGTAGCCCCGCTGGGGGGACTGGGGCCAACGTCCTGACTTTC. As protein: CASSPAGGTGANVLTF.

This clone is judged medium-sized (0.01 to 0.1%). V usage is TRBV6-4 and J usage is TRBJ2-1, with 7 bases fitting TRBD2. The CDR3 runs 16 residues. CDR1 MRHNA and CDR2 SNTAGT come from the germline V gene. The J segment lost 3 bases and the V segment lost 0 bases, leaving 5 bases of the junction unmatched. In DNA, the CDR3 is TGTGCCAGCAGTGACTCGGCCAGCGGGGACTACAATGAGCAGTTCTTC. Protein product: CASSDSASGDYNEQFF.

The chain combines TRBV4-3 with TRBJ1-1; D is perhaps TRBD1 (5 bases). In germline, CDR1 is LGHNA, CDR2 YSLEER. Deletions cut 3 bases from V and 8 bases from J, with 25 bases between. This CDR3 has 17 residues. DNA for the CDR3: TGCGCCAGCAGCCACGTCCTCCGGGACTCAGAATACGTGGAAGCTTTCTTT. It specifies CASSHVLRDSEYVEAFF.

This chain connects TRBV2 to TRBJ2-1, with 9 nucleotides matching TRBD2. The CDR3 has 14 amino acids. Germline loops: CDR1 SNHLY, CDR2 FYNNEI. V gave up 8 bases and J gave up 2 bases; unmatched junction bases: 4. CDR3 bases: TGTGCCAGCTTGTCTAGCGGGACCTACAATGAGCAGTTCTTC. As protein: CASLSSGTYNEQFF.

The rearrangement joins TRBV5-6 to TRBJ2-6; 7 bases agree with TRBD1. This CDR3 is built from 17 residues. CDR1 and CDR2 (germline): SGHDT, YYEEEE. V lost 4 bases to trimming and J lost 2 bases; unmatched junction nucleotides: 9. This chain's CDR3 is CASSTIVRGTGANVLTF. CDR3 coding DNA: TGTGCCAGCAGCACGATTGTCAGGGGGACTGGGGCCAACGTCCTGACTTTC. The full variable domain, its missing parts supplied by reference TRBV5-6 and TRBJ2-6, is DAGVTQSPTHLIKTRGQQVTLRCSPKSGHDTVSWYQQALGQGPQFIFQYYEEEERQRGNFPDRFSGHQFPNYSSELNVNALLLGDSALYLCASSTIVRGTGANVLTFGAGSRLTVL.

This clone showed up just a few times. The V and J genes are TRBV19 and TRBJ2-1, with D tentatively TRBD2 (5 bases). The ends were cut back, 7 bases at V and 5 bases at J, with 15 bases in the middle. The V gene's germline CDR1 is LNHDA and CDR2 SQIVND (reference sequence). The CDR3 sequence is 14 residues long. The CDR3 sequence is CASNALVPNNEQFF. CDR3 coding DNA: TGTGCCAGTAACGCACTAGTGCCCAACAATGAGCAGTTCTTC.

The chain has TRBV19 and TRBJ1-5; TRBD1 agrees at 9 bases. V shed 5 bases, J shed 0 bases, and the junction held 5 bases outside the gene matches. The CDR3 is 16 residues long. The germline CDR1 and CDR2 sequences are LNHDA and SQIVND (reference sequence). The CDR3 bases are TGTGCCAGTAGTCCCCGGACAGGGGATAGCAATCAGCCCCAGCATTTT. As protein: CASSPRTGDSNQPQHF.

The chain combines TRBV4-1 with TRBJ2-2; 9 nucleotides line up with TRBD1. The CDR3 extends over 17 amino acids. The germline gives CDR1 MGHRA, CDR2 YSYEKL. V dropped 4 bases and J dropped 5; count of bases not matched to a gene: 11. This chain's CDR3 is CASSPFGGQGGTGELFF. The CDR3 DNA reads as TGCGCCAGCAGCCCCTTTGGGGGACAGGGCGGGACCGGGGAGCTGTTTTTT.

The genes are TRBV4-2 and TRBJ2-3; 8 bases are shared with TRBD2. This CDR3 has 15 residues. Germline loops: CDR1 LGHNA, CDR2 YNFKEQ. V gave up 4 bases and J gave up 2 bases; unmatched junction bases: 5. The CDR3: CASSPPGGATDTQYF. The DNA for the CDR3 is TGTGCCAGCAGCCCCCCCGGGGGGGCCACAGATACGCAGTATTTT.

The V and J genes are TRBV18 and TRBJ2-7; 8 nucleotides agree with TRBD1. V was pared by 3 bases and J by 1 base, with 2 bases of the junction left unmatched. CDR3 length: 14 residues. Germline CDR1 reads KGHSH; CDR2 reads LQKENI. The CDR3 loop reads CASSPGQGSYEQYF. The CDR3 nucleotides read TGTGCCAGCTCACCCGGACAGGGTTCCTACGAGCAGTACTTC.